This T cell receptor (beta chain) appears in the sequencing data of a study of T cells in Graves' hyperthyroidism and ophthalmopathy. As for the study in general: Peripheral blood was secured at the point of initial diagnosis, before any treatment.

This CDR3 comprises 15 residues. V lost 0 bases, J lost 1 base, and 2 bases stayed unmatched. Per germline, CDR1 MNHEY and CDR2 SVGEGT. RNA transcripts yielded amplified TCR beta CDR3 regions. HTBI primers drove first-round RT-PCR of the TCR CDR3. TCRdb reprocessed the multiplex PCR reads via MiXCR and lists one record per CDR3 protein. Of hundreds of thousands of distinct CDR3 sequences listed, roughly 14% were seen once; the top ten hold about 12%. Isolation of PBMCs was performed on 8.5 to 10 ml fresh peripheral blood. This clonotype was observed a few times. As yet, its antigen is unknown. Study results and caveats: Most thyroid-expanded clonotypes above 0.001 were also found in blood. The model identified upcoming ophthalmopathy a median around 6 months ahead of onset.

The chain carries TRBV6-2 or TRBV6-3 and TRBJ2-5; 7 bases are shared with TRBD1. The sequence came from a woman aged 50 to 60 with Graves' ophthalmopathy. Sequenced input: blood. CDR3 sequence: CASSYSTGPQETQYF. The CDR3 DNA is TGTGCCAGCAGTTACTCGACAGGGCCCCAAGAGACCCAGTACTTC.